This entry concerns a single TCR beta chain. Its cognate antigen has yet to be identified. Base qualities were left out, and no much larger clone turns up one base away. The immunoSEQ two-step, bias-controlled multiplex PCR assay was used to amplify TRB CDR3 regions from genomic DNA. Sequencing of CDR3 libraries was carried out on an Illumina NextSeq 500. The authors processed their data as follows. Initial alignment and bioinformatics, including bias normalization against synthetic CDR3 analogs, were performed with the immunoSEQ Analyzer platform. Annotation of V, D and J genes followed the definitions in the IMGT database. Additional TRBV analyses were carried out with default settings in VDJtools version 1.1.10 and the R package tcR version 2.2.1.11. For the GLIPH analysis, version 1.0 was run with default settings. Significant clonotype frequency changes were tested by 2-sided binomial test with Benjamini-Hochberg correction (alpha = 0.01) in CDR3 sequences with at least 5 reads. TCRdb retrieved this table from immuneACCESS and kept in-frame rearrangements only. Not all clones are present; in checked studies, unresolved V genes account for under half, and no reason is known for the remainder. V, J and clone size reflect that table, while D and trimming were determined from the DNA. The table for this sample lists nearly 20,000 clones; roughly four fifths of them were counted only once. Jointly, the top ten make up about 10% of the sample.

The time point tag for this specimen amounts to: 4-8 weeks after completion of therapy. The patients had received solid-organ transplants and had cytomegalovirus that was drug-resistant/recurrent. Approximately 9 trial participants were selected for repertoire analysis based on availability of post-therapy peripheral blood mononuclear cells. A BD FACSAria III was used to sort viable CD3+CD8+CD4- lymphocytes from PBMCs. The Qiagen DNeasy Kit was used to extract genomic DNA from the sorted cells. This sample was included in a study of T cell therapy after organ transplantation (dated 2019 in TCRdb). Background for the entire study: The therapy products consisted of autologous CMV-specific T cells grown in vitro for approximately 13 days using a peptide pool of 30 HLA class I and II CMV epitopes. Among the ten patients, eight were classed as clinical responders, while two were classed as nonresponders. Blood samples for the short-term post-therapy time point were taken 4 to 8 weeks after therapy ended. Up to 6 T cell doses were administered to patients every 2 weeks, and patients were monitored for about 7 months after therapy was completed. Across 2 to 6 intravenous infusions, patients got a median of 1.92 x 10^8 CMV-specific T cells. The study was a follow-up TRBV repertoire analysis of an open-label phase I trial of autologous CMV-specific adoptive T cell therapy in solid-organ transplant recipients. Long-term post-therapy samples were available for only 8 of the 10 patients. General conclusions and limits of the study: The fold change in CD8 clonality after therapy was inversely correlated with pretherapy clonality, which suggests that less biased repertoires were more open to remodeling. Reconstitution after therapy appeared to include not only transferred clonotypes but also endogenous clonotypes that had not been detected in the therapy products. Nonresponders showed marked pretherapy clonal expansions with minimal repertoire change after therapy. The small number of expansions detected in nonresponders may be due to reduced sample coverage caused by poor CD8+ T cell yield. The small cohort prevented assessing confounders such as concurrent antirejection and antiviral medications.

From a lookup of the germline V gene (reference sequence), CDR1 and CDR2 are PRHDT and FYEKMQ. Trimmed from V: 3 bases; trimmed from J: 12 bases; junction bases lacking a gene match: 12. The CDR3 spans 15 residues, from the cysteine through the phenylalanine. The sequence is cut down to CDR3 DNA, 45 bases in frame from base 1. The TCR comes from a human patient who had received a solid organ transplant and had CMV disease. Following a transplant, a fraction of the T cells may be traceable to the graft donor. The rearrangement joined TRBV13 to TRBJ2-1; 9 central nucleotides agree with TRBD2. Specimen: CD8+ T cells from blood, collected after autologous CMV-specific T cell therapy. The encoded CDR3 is CASSLGSSGRSRQFF. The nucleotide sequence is TGTGCCAGCAGCTTGGGGTCCAGCGGGAGGTCGCGGCAGTTCTTC.